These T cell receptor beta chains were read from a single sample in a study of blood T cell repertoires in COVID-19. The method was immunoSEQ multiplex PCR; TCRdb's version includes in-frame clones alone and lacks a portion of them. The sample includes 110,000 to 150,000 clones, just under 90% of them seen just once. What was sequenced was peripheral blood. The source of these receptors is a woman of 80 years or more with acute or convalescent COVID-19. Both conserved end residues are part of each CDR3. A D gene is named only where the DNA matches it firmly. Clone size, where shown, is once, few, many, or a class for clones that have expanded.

cdr3_nt: TGTGCCAGCAGCGTAGGAGGGACAGGGGGGGCAGCTAACTATGGCTACACCTTC; cdr3_aa: CASSVGGTGGAANYGYTF; clone_size: NA; v_call: TRBV9; d_call: TRBD1; j_call: TRBJ1-2
cdr3_nt: TGTGCCAGCAGTTCTGGACAGGTTCGAGCATACGAGCAGTACTTC; cdr3_aa: CASSSGQVRAYEQYF; clone_size: NA; v_call: TRBV27; d_call: TRBD1; j_call: TRBJ2-7
cdr3_nt: TGTGCCAGTAGTAGGGGGGGTATGGACACTGAAGCTTTCTTT; cdr3_aa: CASSRGGMDTEAFF; clone_size: NA; v_call: TRBV19; d_call: NA; j_call: TRBJ1-1
cdr3_nt: TGTGCCAGCTCACTCCAGACAACCGGGGGCACTGAAGCTTTCTTT; cdr3_aa: CASSLQTTGGTEAFF; clone_size: NA; v_call: TRBV18; d_call: NA; j_call: TRBJ1-1
cdr3_nt: TGCGCCAGCAGCCAAGTTTCGGGGGGCCCCGGGTATTTT; cdr3_aa: CASSQVSGGPGYF; clone_size: NA; v_call: TRBV4-3; d_call: NA; j_call: TRBJ1-3
cdr3_nt: TGCGCCAGCAGCTTACAGACTAGCGGGGCCTACAATGAGCAGTTCTTC; cdr3_aa: CASSLQTSGAYNEQFF; clone_size: NA; v_call: TRBV5-1; d_call: TRBD2; j_call: TRBJ2-1
cdr3_nt: TGTGCCAGCAGTCGGGACTCCTATTCCGGGGAGCTGTTTTTT; cdr3_aa: CASSRDSYSGELFF; clone_size: NA; v_call: TRBV6-5; d_call: NA; j_call: TRBJ2-2
cdr3_nt: TGTGCCAGCAGCCAAGGGGGGGCAGGGGGCGGCGAGCAGTACTTC; cdr3_aa: CASSQGGAGGGEQYF; clone_size: NA; v_call: TRBV3-1/TRBV3-2; d_call: TRBD1; j_call: TRBJ2-7
cdr3_nt: TGTGCCAGCAGTGCACAGGGTCTCTATAATTCACCCCTCCACTTT; cdr3_aa: CASSAQGLYNSPLHF; clone_size: NA; v_call: TRBV2; d_call: NA; j_call: TRBJ1-6
cdr3_nt: TGTGCCCGGAAACGCCGGGACAGCCTTGGCTACACCTTC; cdr3_aa: CARKRRDSLGYTF; clone_size: NA; v_call: TRBV30; d_call: TRBD1; j_call: TRBJ1-2
cdr3_nt: TGCGCCAGCAGCCAAGAAGTGGGGAGGTGGGAAAAACTGTTTTTT; cdr3_aa: CASSQEVGRWEKLFF; clone_size: NA; v_call: TRBV4-3; d_call: NA; j_call: TRBJ1-4
cdr3_nt: TGCGCCAGCAGCCAAGGGGGAGGCAGCAATCAGCCCCAGCATTTT; cdr3_aa: CASSQGGGSNQPQHF; clone_size: NA; v_call: TRBV4-1; d_call: NA; j_call: TRBJ1-5
cdr3_nt: TGTGCCAGCTCCCCCGGTGGTGAGGGCGGTATCAACACCATATATTTT; cdr3_aa: CASSPGGEGGINTIYF; clone_size: NA; v_call: TRBV18; d_call: NA; j_call: TRBJ1-3
cdr3_nt: TGCGCCAGCAAACAGGGATTGGATGGCTACACCTTC; cdr3_aa: CASKQGLDGYTF; clone_size: NA; v_call: TRBV5-1; d_call: NA; j_call: TRBJ1-2
cdr3_nt: TGTGCCTCTCAAACCGGGACAGGGGGCACTGAAGCTTTCTTT; cdr3_aa: CASQTGTGGTEAFF; clone_size: NA; v_call: TRBV6-5; d_call: TRBD1; j_call: TRBJ1-1
cdr3_nt: TGCGCCAGCAGCTACGGACTAGCGGGGGGCTCCTACAATGAGCAGTTCTTC; cdr3_aa: CASSYGLAGGSYNEQFF; clone_size: NA; v_call: TRBV5-1; d_call: TRBD2; j_call: TRBJ2-1
cdr3_nt: TGTGCCAGCAGCCTGACCGGGGACAGGACAAATCAGCCCCAGCATTTT; cdr3_aa: CASSLTGDRTNQPQHF; clone_size: NA; v_call: TRBV5-6; d_call: TRBD1; j_call: TRBJ1-5
cdr3_nt: TGTGCCAGCAGCCAAGATGGGGGAAACAGGGACGAGCAGTACTTC; cdr3_aa: CASSQDGGNRDEQYF; clone_size: NA; v_call: TRBV3-1/TRBV3-2; d_call: NA; j_call: TRBJ2-7
cdr3_nt: TGCGCCAGCAGCTTGGCCGGGGGTCAGCCCCAGCATTTT; cdr3_aa: CASSLAGGQPQHF; clone_size: NA; v_call: TRBV5-1; d_call: NA; j_call: TRBJ1-5
cdr3_nt: TGCGCCAGCACTGTGGACACGAACACTGAAGCTTTCTTT; cdr3_aa: CASTVDTNTEAFF; clone_size: NA; v_call: TRBV5-1; d_call: NA; j_call: TRBJ1-1
cdr3_nt: TGCGCCAGCAGCCCCCAGGAGGGCCACGAGCAGTACTTC; cdr3_aa: CASSPQEGHEQYF; clone_size: NA; v_call: TRBV5-1; d_call: NA; j_call: TRBJ2-7
cdr3_nt: TGTGCCAGCAGTCAGGGCCGGACGAACACTGAAGCTTTCTTT; cdr3_aa: CASSQGRTNTEAFF; clone_size: NA; v_call: TRBV28; d_call: NA; j_call: TRBJ1-1
cdr3_nt: TGTGCCAGCTCACAGAGTCAGGTCGCGAGCGAGCAGTACTTC; cdr3_aa: CASSQSQVASEQYF; clone_size: NA; v_call: TRBV18; d_call: NA; j_call: TRBJ2-7
cdr3_nt: TGTGCCAGCAAATTCGGACAGGGACTCGTCTTCTCTGGAAACACCATATATTTT; cdr3_aa: CASKFGQGLVFSGNTIYF; clone_size: NA; v_call: TRBV2; d_call: TRBD1; j_call: TRBJ1-3
cdr3_nt: TGTGCCACCAGGACAGTCTGGGATTATGGCTACACCTTC; cdr3_aa: CATRTVWDYGYTF; clone_size: once; v_call: TRBV15; d_call: NA; j_call: TRBJ1-2
cdr3_nt: TGTGCCAGCAGCTTAGGCCCGAACAGGGCGGCCTATGGCTACACCTTC; cdr3_aa: CASSLGPNRAAYGYTF; clone_size: NA; v_call: TRBV7-2; d_call: NA; j_call: TRBJ1-2
cdr3_nt: TGTGCCAGCAGCTCCACCCGGACAGACAGATTAGTCTACACCTTC; cdr3_aa: CASSSTRTDRLVYTF; clone_size: NA; v_call: TRBV3-1/TRBV3-2; d_call: NA; j_call: TRBJ1-2
cdr3_nt: TGCGCCAGCAGCCCACCCATGCGCAGGGGGCTTGCTGGGGCCAACGTCCTGACTTTC; cdr3_aa: CASSPPMRRGLAGANVLTF; clone_size: NA; v_call: TRBV4-1; d_call: TRBD1; j_call: TRBJ2-6
cdr3_nt: TGTGCCAGCAGCCATGGCCCTCTCCAAGAGACCCAGTACTTC; cdr3_aa: CASSHGPLQETQYF; clone_size: NA; v_call: TRBV3-1/TRBV3-2; d_call: NA; j_call: TRBJ2-5
cdr3_nt: TGTGCCAGCAGCTTATGGACAGTGAACACTGAAGCTTTCTTT; cdr3_aa: CASSLWTVNTEAFF; clone_size: few; v_call: TRBV7-2; d_call: NA; j_call: TRBJ1-1
cdr3_nt: TGTGCCAGCAGCCCCTATAGCGGGGCAAACACCGGGGAGCTGTTTTTT; cdr3_aa: CASSPYSGANTGELFF; clone_size: few; v_call: TRBV3-1/TRBV3-2; d_call: TRBD2; j_call: TRBJ2-2
cdr3_nt: TGTGCCAGCAGCTCGCGGACTAGCGGGGCCTTAACAGATACGCAGTATTTT; cdr3_aa: CASSSRTSGALTDTQYF; clone_size: NA; v_call: TRBV7-3; d_call: TRBD2; j_call: TRBJ2-3
cdr3_nt: TGTGCCAGCAGGGCCGACAGGGGCACAGATACGCAGTATTTT; cdr3_aa: CASRADRGTDTQYF; clone_size: NA; v_call: TRBV2; d_call: TRBD1; j_call: TRBJ2-3
cdr3_nt: TGCAGTGCTAGTTCGACAGAATATAGCAATCAGCCCCAGCATTTT; cdr3_aa: CSASSTEYSNQPQHF; clone_size: NA; v_call: TRBV20-1; d_call: NA; j_call: TRBJ1-5
cdr3_nt: TGCGCCAGCAGCTTGGTGGGACAGGAGTTTATTGCTTTCTTT; cdr3_aa: CASSLVGQEFIAFF; clone_size: once; v_call: TRBV5-1; d_call: TRBD1; j_call: TRBJ1-1
cdr3_nt: TGTGCCAGCAGTGTCAGGGGCGCGGTAGGCTACACCTTC; cdr3_aa: CASSVRGAVGYTF; clone_size: NA; v_call: TRBV2; d_call: NA; j_call: TRBJ1-2
cdr3_nt: TGTGCCAGCAGCTTGGGCGGGACAGCGATCTCCTACGAGCAGTACTTC; cdr3_aa: CASSLGGTAISYEQYF; clone_size: NA; v_call: TRBV5-4; d_call: NA; j_call: TRBJ2-7
cdr3_nt: TGTGCCAGCATGGGACTAGGCACAGATACGCAGTATTTT; cdr3_aa: CASMGLGTDTQYF; clone_size: NA; v_call: TRBV2; d_call: TRBD2; j_call: TRBJ2-3
cdr3_nt: TGTGCCAGCAGCCTCCTACAGGGGCAGGACTATGGCTACACCTTC; cdr3_aa: CASSLLQGQDYGYTF; clone_size: NA; v_call: TRBV2; d_call: TRBD1; j_call: TRBJ1-2
cdr3_nt: TGTGCCAGCAGCCTTCCTGGGACATTCGGCGAAAAACTGTTTTTT; cdr3_aa: CASSLPGTFGEKLFF; clone_size: NA; v_call: TRBV6-5; d_call: NA; j_call: TRBJ1-4
cdr3_nt: TGTGCCAGTAGTATAAGCGCGGTCGGACACGACTCCTACGAGCAGTACTTC; cdr3_aa: CASSISAVGHDSYEQYF; clone_size: few; v_call: TRBV19; d_call: NA; j_call: TRBJ2-7
cdr3_nt: TGCGCCAGCAGCTTGGGACCACAGGGGGTGAACTATGGCTACACCTTC; cdr3_aa: CASSLGPQGVNYGYTF; clone_size: NA; v_call: TRBV5-1; d_call: TRBD1; j_call: TRBJ1-2
cdr3_nt: TGTGCCAGCAGTGCCCTGGGACAGGGGGCTCTCGGTGGCTACACCTTC; cdr3_aa: CASSALGQGALGGYTF; clone_size: once; v_call: TRBV6-1; d_call: TRBD1; j_call: TRBJ1-2
cdr3_nt: TGTGCCAGCAGCTTGGCCGCAGGGGGGTATTTT; cdr3_aa: CASSLAAGGYF; clone_size: NA; v_call: TRBV5-8; d_call: TRBD1; j_call: TRBJ2-3
cdr3_nt: TGCGCCAGCAGCCCGAGGACAGGGACGCTTGGCGAAAAACTGTTTTTT; cdr3_aa: CASSPRTGTLGEKLFF; clone_size: NA; v_call: TRBV5-1; d_call: TRBD1; j_call: TRBJ1-4
cdr3_nt: TGTGCCAGCTCACCGGGACAGGGAATTTCCTACGAGCAGTACTTC; cdr3_aa: CASSPGQGISYEQYF; clone_size: NA; v_call: TRBV18; d_call: TRBD1; j_call: TRBJ2-7
cdr3_nt: TGTGCCAGCAGCTTATTCGCCGGGGGTGCTGAAGCTTTCTTT; cdr3_aa: CASSLFAGGAEAFF; clone_size: NA; v_call: TRBV7-9; d_call: NA; j_call: TRBJ1-1
cdr3_nt: TGCAGCGTTTCCTATAACTATGGCTACACCTTC; cdr3_aa: CSVSYNYGYTF; clone_size: NA; v_call: TRBV29-1; d_call: NA; j_call: TRBJ1-2
cdr3_nt: TGTGCCAGCAGTTTTCGGACAGGGGGCCTTGGCTACACCTTC; cdr3_aa: CASSFRTGGLGYTF; clone_size: NA; v_call: TRBV6-5; d_call: TRBD1; j_call: TRBJ1-2
cdr3_nt: TGCGCCAGCAGCCCCACGGGTACTAATGAAAAACTGTTTTTT; cdr3_aa: CASSPTGTNEKLFF; clone_size: NA; v_call: TRBV5-1; d_call: NA; j_call: TRBJ1-4
cdr3_nt: TGTGCCAGTGCCGCGGGCCCCCTGGGCTACACCTTC; cdr3_aa: CASAAGPLGYTF; clone_size: NA; v_call: TRBV19; d_call: NA; j_call: TRBJ1-2
cdr3_nt: TGTGCCAGCAGGCCTAGCGGGGGGGCCACAGATACGCAGTATTTT; cdr3_aa: CASRPSGGATDTQYF; clone_size: NA; v_call: TRBV7-2; d_call: TRBD2; j_call: TRBJ2-3
cdr3_nt: TGCAGCGAAACCCAGGGGCGGGTGAACACTGAAGCTTTCTTT; cdr3_aa: CSETQGRVNTEAFF; clone_size: NA; v_call: TRBV29-1; d_call: NA; j_call: TRBJ1-1
cdr3_nt: TGTGCCAGCAACCGACAGGGAAACATGAACACTGAAGCTTTCTTT; cdr3_aa: CASNRQGNMNTEAFF; clone_size: once; v_call: TRBV7-2; d_call: TRBD1; j_call: TRBJ1-1
cdr3_nt: TGTGCCAGCAGTCTACATGGAGCCGGTAGCACTGAAGCTTTCTTT; cdr3_aa: CASSLHGAGSTEAFF; clone_size: NA; v_call: TRBV2; d_call: NA; j_call: TRBJ1-1
cdr3_nt: TGTGCCAGCAGCTTGGGGGGAGCAACTAATGAAAAACTGTTTTTT; cdr3_aa: CASSLGGATNEKLFF; clone_size: NA; v_call: TRBV5-4; d_call: NA; j_call: TRBJ1-4